This TCR beta chain was captured by sequencing in a study of blood T cell repertoires in COVID-19. Overall study context: Acute and convalescent COVID-19 samples came from the United States, Italy and Spain. T cells, B-cell-depleted T cells, or PBMCs provided the cDNA or gDNA that served as material.

In the original processing: Amplification from reference gene primers served as the basis for estimated nucleated cell counts. Sequencing was performed with immunoSEQ multiplex PCR; in TCRdb, only in-frame clones are kept and a portion is missing. Clone size and V and J calls were adopted from that table, with D and trimming inferred from the DNA. The profile shows some 300,000 clones, roughly 88% of them singletons. There are a few counts of this clone. The CDR3 covers 14 residues. CDR1 and CDR2 from the germline V gene are SGHTA and FQGTGA. Trimming shortened V by 5 bases and J by 3 bases, and 13 bases separated the two germline ends.

The chain links TRBV7-3 to TRBJ1-1; the D gene is possibly TRBD1 (6 bases). This TCR was recovered from a woman in her twenties or thirties who had recovered from COVID-19. Material for sequencing was peripheral blood. The CDR3 sequence: CASSVTGRDTEAFF. The CDR3 DNA is TGTGCCAGCAGCGTTACAGGGAGGGACACTGAAGCTTTCTTT.